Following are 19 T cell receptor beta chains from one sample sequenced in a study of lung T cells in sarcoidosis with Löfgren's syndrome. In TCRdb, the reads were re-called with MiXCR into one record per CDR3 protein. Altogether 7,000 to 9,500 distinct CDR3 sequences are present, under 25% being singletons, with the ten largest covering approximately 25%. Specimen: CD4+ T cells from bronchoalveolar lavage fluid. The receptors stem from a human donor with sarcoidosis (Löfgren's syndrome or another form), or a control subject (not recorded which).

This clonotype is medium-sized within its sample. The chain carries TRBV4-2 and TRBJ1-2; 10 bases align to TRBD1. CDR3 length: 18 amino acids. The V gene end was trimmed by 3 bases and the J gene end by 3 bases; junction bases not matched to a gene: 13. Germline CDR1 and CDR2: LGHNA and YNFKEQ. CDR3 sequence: CASSHNPSGGTGDYGYTF. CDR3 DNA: TGTGCCAGCAGCCACAACCCCAGTGGGGGGACAGGGGACTATGGCTACACCTTC.

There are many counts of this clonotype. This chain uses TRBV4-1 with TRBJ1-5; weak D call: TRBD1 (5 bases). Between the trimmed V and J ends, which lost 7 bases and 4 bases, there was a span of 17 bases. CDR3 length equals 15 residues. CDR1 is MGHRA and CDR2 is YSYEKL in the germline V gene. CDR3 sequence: CASTPTGTPNQPQHF. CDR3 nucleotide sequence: TGCGCCAGCACGCCCACGGGGACTCCTAATCAGCCCCAGCATTTT.

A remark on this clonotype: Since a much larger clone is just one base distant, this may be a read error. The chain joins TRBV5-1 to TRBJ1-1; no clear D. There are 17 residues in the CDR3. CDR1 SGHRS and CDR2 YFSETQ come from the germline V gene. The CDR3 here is CARSPDPRTTVGTEAFF. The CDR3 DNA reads TGCGCCCGCAGCCCTGACCCCCGGACGACTGTCGGCACTGAAGCTTTCTTT.

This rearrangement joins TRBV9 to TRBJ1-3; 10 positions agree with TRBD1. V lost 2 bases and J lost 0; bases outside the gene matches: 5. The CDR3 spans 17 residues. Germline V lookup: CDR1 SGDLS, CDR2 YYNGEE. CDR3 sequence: CASSVAGQGFSGNTIYF. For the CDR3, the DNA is TGTGCCAGCAGCGTCGCGGGACAGGGGTTCTCTGGAAACACCATATATTTT.

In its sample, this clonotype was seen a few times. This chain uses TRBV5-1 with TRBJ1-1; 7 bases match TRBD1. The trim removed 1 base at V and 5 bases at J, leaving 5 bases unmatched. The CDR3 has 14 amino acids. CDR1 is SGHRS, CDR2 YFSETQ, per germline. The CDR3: CASSLYQGDTEAFF. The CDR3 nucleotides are TGCGCCAGCAGCTTGTATCAGGGGGATACTGAAGCTTTCTTT.

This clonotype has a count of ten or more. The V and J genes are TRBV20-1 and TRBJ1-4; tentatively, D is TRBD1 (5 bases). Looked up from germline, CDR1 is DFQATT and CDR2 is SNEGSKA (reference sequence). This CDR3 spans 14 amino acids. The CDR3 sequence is CSADSGGERGKLFF. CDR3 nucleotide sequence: TGCAGCGCGGATTCGGGGGGAGAAAGGGGAAAACTGTTTTTT.

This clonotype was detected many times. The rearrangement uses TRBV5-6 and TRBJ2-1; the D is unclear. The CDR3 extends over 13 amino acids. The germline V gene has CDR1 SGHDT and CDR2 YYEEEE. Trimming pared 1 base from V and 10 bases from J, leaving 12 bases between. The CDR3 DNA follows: TGTGCCAGCAGCTTGATGGGCCAATTGGAGCAGTTCTTC. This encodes CASSLMGQLEQFF.

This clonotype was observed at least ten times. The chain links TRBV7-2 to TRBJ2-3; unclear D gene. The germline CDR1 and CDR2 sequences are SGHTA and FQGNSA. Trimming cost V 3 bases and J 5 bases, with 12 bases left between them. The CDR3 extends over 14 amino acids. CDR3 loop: CASSLGLSGDTQYF. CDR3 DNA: TGTGCCAGCAGCTTGGGGTTATCGGGAGATACGCAGTATTTT.

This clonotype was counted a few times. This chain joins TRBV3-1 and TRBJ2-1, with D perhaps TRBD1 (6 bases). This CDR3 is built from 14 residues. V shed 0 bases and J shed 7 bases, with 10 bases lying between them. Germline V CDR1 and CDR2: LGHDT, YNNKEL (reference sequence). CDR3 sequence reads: CASSQEGQFNEQFF. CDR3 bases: TGTGCCAGCAGCCAAGAAGGACAGTTTAATGAGCAGTTCTTC.

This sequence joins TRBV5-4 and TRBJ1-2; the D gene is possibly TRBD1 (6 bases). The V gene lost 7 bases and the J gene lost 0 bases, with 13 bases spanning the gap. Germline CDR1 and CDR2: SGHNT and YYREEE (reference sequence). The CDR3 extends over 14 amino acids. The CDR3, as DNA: TGTGCCAGCGGTAGGGGGATAGCTAACTATGGCTACACCTTC. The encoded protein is CASGRGIANYGYTF.

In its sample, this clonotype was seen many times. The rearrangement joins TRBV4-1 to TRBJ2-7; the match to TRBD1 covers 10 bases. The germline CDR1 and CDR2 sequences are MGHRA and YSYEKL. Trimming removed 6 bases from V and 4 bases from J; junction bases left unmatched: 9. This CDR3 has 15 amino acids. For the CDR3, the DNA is TGCGCCAGCAGGCTTCGACAGGGGGCTTTTTACGAGCAGTACTTC. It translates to CASRLRQGAFYEQYF.

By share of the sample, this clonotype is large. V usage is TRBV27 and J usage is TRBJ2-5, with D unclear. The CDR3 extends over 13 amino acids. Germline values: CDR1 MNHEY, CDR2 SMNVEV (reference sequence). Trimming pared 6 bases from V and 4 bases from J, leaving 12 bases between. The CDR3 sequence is CASSRHERETQYF. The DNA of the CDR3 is TGTGCCAGCAGCAGGCACGAGAGAGAGACCCAGTACTTC.

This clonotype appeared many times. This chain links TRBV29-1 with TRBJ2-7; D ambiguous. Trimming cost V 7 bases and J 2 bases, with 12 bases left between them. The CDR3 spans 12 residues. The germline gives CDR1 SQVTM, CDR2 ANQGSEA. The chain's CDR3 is CSAIRPPYEQYF. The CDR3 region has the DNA TGCAGCGCCATACGGCCCCCCTACGAGCAGTACTTC.

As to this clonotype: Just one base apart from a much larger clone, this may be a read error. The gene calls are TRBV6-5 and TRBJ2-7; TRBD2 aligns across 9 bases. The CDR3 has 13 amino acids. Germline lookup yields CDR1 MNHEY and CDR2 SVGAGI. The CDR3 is CASGYLAGNEQYF. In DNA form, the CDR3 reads TGTGCCAGCGGTTACCTAGCGGGGAACGAGCAGTACTTC.

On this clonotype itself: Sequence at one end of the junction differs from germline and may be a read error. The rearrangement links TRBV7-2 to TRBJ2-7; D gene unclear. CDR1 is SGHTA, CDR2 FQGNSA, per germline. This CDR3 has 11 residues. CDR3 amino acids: CTSSPLKEQCF. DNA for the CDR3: TGTACCAGCAGCCCCTTGAAGGAGCAGTGCTTC.

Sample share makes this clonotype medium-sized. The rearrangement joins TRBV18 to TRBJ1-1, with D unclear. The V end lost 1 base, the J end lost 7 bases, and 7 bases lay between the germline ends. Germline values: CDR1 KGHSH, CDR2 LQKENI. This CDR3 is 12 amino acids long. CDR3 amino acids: CASSPREREAFF. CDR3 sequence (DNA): TGTGCCAGCTCACCACGGGAACGTGAAGCTTTCTTT.

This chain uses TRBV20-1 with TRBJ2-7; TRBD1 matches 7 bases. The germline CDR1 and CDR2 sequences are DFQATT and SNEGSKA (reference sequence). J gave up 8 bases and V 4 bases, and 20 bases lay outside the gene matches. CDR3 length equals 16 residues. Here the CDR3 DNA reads TGCAGTGCTAAAGGAGCTTCAGGGGCCCAGGGGGACAAGCAGTACTTC. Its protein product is CSAKGASGAQGDKQYF.

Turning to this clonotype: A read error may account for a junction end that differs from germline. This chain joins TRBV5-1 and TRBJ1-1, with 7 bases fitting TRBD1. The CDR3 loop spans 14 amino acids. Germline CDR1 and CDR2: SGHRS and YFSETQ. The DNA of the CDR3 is TGCGCCAGCAGCGCCGACAGGGCGGACACTGAAACTTTCTTT. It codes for CASSADRADTETFF. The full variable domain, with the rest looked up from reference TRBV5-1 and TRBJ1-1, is KAGVTQTPRYLIKTRGQQVTLSCSPISGHRSVSWYQQTPGQGLQFLFEYFSETQRNKGNFPGRFSGRQFSNSRSEMNVSTLELGDSALYLCASSADRADTETFFGQGTRLTVV.

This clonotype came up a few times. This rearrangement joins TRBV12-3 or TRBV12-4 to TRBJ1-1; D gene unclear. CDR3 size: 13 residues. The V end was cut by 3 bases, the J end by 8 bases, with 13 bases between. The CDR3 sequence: CASSFQRPGEAFF. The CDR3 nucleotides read TGTGCCAGCAGTTTTCAGAGGCCTGGGGAAGCTTTCTTT.